This note documents a single TCR beta chain sequence. This record belongs to a study of identical twins. CDR3 length: 14 residues. CDR1 and CDR2 from the germline V gene are SGHDT and YYEEEE. The ends lost 5 bases at V and 2 bases at J; junction bases unmatched: 6. Using its own MiXCR run on the 5' RACE reads, TCRdb lists one record per CDR3 protein. The repertoire includes roughly 290,000 distinct CDR3 sequences, approximately 8.5% of them detected once, and roughly 2.1% sits in the top ten. These data were likewise used in another study, on yellow fever vaccine responses in identical twins.

The TCR originated in a woman aged 18-29 years in good health. This chain uses TRBV5-6 with TRBJ1-2, with TRBD1 matching 7 bases. The specimen was memory (CD45RO+) T cells sorted from blood. The CDR3 nucleotides are TGTGCCAGCAGATACGGGACAGAAAACTATGGCTACACCTTC. It translates to CASRYGTENYGYTF.